The clone carrying this T cell receptor beta chain was seen once. Its cognate antigen is unknown. The sample is drawn from a study of T cells in Graves' hyperthyroidism and ophthalmopathy. About the study: Prior to any treatment, at the point of initial diagnosis, peripheral blood was collected. Overall study findings and caveats: Before onset, ophthalmopathy was predicted by the model a median around 6.2 months earlier.

Lactation, pregnancy, other autoimmune disease or uncontrolled infection excluded patients. Trimming removed 6 bases from V and 1 base from J; junction bases left unmatched: 9. CDR3 length: 17 amino acids. Germline V gene lookup returns CDR1 SGHAT and CDR2 FQDESV (reference sequence). The CDR3 regions of TCR beta were amplified from RNA transcripts. HTBI primers were used for first-round RT-PCR of the TCR CDR3. TCRdb fed the multiplex PCR reads into MiXCR, producing one record per CDR3 protein. The sample yields approximately 330,000 distinct CDR3 sequences, 15% to 20% seen once. This receptor was obtained from a woman aged 45-65 years with Graves' hyperthyroidism. This chain connects TRBV11-1 to TRBJ2-1; 10 positions agree with TRBD2. The specimen sequenced was blood. The CDR3 coding sequence is TGTGCCAGCAGAACCGGGACTAGCGTGTCGTCCTACAATGAGCAGTTCTTC. This translates into CASRTGTSVSSYNEQFF.